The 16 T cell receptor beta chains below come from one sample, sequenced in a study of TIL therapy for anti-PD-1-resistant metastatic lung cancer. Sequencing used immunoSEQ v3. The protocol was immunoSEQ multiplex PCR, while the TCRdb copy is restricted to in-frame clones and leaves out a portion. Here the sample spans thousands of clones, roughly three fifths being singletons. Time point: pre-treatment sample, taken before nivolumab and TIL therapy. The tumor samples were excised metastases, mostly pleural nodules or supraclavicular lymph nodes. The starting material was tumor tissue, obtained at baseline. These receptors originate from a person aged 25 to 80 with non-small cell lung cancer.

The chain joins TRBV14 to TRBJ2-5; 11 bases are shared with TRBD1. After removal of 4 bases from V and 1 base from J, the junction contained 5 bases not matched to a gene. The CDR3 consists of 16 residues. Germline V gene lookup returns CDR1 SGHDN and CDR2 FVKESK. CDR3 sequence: CASSPRGTGGQETQYF. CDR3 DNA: TGTGCCAGCAGCCCCCGTGGGACAGGGGGCCAAGAGACCCAGTACTTC.

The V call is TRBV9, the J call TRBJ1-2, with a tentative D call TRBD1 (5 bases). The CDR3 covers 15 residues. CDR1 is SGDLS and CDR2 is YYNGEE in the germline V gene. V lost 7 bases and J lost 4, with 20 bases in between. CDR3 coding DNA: TGTGCCAGCTCTAGCCGCGGTGGGGGTTCCTATGGCTACACCTTC. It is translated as CASSSRGGGSYGYTF.

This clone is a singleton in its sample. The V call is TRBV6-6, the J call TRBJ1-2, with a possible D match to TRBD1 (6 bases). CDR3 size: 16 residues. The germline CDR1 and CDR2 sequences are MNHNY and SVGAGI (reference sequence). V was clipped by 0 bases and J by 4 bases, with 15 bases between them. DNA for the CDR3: TGTGCCAGCAGTTACTCGAACAGGGTCGAACTCTATGGCTACACCTTC. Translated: CASSYSNRVELYGYTF.

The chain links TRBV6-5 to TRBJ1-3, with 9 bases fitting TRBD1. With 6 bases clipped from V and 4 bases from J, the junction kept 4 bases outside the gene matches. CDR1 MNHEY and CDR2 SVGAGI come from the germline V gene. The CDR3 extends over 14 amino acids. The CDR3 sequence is CASRLQGAGNTIYF. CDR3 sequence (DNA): TGTGCCAGCAGGTTACAGGGGGCAGGAAACACCATATATTTT.

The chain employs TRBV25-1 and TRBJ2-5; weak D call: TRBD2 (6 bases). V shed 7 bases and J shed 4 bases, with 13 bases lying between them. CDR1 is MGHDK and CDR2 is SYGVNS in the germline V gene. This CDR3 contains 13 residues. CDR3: CASTQMGGETQYF. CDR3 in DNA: TGTGCCAGCACCCAAATGGGGGGAGAGACCCAGTACTTC.

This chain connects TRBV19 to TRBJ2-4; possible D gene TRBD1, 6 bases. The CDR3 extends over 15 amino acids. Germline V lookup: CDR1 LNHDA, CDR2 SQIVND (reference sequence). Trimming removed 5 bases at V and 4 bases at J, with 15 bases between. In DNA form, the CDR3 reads TGTGCCAGTAGTGCGTCGGGACACCCGAAAAACATTCAGTACTTC. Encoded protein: CASSASGHPKNIQYF.

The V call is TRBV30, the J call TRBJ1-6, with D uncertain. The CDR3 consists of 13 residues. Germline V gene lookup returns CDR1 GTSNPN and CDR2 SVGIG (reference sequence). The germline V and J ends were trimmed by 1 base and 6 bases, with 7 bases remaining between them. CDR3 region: CAWSAAVNSPLHF. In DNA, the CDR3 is TGTGCCTGGAGTGCGGCTGTTAATTCACCCCTCCACTTT.

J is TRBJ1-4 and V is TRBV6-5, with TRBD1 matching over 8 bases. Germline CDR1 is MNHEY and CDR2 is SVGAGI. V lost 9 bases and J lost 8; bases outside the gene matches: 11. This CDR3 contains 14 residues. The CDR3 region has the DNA TGTGCCAGTACCAGGACACAGGGGGGCGAAAAACTGTTTTTT. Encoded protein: CASTRTQGGEKLFF.

Here the CDR3 reads CASSLSRDRVRETQYF. CDR3 nucleotide sequence: TGTGCCAGCAGCCTGTCACGGGACCGGGTGCGAGAGACCCAGTACTTC. The chain recombines TRBV7-9 with TRBJ2-5; perhaps D is TRBD1 or TRBD2 (5 bases each). Germline CDR1 reads SEHNR; CDR2 reads FQNEAQ (reference sequence). V was cut by 5 bases and J by 4 bases, with 20 bases left in between. The CDR3 is 16 amino acids.

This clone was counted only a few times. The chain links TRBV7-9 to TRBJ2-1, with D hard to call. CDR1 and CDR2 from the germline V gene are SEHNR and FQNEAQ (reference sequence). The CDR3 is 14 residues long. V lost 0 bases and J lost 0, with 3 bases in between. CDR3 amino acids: CASSLAGSYNEQFF. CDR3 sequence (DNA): TGTGCCAGCAGCTTAGCGGGCTCCTACAATGAGCAGTTCTTC.

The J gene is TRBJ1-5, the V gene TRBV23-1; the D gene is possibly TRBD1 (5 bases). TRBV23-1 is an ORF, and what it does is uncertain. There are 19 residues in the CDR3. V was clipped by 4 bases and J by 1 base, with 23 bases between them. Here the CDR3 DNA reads TGCGCCAGCAGTCCCCCGTTGGAGGGGCAAGGGGAGAGCAATCAGCCCCAGCATTTT. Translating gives CASSPPLEGQGESNQPQHF.

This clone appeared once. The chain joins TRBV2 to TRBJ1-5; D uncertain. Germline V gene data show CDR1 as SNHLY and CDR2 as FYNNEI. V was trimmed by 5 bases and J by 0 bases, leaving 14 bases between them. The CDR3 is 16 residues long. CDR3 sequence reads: CASSPVIGDSNQPQHF. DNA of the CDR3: TGTGCCAGCAGTCCCGTCATTGGTGATAGCAATCAGCCCCAGCATTTT.

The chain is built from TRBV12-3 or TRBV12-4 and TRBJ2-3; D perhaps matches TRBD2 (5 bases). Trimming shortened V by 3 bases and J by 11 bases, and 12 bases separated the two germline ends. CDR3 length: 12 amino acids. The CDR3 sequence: CASSFRRRGQYF. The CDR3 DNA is TGTGCCAGCAGTTTCCGCCGCCGGGGGCAGTATTTT.

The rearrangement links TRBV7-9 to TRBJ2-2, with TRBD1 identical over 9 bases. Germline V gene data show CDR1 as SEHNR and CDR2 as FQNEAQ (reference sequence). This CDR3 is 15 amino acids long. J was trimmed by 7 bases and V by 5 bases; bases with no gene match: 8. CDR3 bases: TGTGCCAGCAGCCTACGGACAGGGGTGAACGGGGAGCTGTTTTTT. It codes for CASSLRTGVNGELFF.

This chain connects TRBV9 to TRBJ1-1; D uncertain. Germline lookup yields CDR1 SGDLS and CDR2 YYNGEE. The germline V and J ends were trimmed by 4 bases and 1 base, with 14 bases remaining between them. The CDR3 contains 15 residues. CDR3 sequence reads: CASSPARVRNTEAFF. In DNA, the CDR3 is TGTGCCAGCAGCCCCGCAAGGGTCCGGAACACTGAAGCTTTCTTT.

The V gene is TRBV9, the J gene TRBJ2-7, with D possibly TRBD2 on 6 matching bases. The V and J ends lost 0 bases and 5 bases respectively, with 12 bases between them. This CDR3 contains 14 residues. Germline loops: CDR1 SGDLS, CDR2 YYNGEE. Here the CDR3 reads CASSVDGEVDEQYF. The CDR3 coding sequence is TGTGCCAGCAGCGTAGACGGGGAGGTCGACGAGCAGTACTTC.